This TCR beta chain stems from a study of blood T cell repertoires in COVID-19. Study background: Spain, Italy and the United States supplied samples that represented acute and convalescent COVID-19.

The method was immunoSEQ multiplex PCR; TCRdb's version includes in-frame clones alone and lacks a portion of them. The sample lists 150,000 or so clones, about 90% occurring once. Contact with a PCR-confirmed or clinician-diagnosed COVID-19 case occurred within 2 weeks of entry. Germline loops: CDR1 SEHNR, CDR2 FQNEAQ (reference sequence). The CDR3 sequence is 14 residues long. Trimming took off 2 bases at V and 2 bases at J, with 9 bases between the two ends. The chain is built from TRBV7-9 and TRBJ2-5; no reliable D call. This TCR was sampled from a woman in her 40s who had been exposed to COVID-19. The sample taken for sequencing was PBMCs or T cells enriched from blood (not recorded which). CDR3 in amino acids: CASSLRRDQETQYF. CDR3 DNA sequence: TGTGCCAGCAGCTTACGAAGAGATCAAGAGACCCAGTACTTC.